A single sample gave rise to the 12 T cell receptor beta chains below, sequenced in a study of cytomegalovirus exposure and HLA in healthy donors. TCRdb's copy holds only in-frame clones and misses some; the assay was immunoSEQ multiplex PCR. The sample includes around 190,000 clones, approximately 81% seen only once; the top ten take around a sixth. The sample comprised PBMCs. Every receptor here comes from a man aged 18 to 29 in good health and CMV-seropositive.

J is TRBJ2-7 and V is TRBV28; D possibly corresponds to TRBD1 (6 bases). V shed 6 bases and J shed 0 bases, with 15 bases lying between them. The CDR3 runs 15 residues. In germline, CDR1 is MDHEN, CDR2 SYDVKM. CDR3 in amino acids: CASSPTGKGSYEQYF. CDR3 sequence (DNA): TGTGCCAGCAGCCCGACAGGAAAAGGCTCCTACGAGCAGTACTTC.

The chain employs TRBV5-8 and TRBJ1-1; no definite D call. Germline V gene lookup returns CDR1 SGHTS and CDR2 YDEGEE. Trimming left V 2 bases short and J 2 bases short, with 10 bases between. This CDR3 spans 14 amino acids. For the CDR3, the DNA is TGTGCCAGCAGCTTCGGACTCTTAAACACTGAAGCTTTCTTT. This codes for CASSFGLLNTEAFF.

The genes are TRBV9 and TRBJ1-2; no definite D call. Trimming shortened V by 0 bases and J by 4 bases, and 10 bases separated the two germline ends. This CDR3 has 14 residues. Looked up from germline, CDR1 is SGDLS and CDR2 is YYNGEE. CDR3 in amino acids: CASSVDRDTYGYTF. CDR3 coding DNA: TGTGCCAGCAGCGTAGACCGGGATACCTATGGCTACACCTTC.

The chain combines TRBV5-4 with TRBJ2-7; tentative D call: TRBD1 (6 bases). Germline CDR1 and CDR2: SGHNT and YYREEE (reference sequence). Trimming stripped 0 bases from V and 3 bases from J, with 13 bases between. This CDR3 contains 15 residues. The CDR3 loop reads CASSLAGAGDYEQYF. CDR3 DNA: TGTGCCAGCAGCTTGGCCGGGGCAGGGGACTACGAGCAGTACTTC. Complete variable domain (other parts from reference TRBV5-4 and TRBJ2-7): ETGVTQSPTHLIKTRGQQVTLRCSSQSGHNTVSWYQQALGQGPQFIFQYYREEENGRGNFPPRFSGLQFPNYSSELNVNALELDDSALYLCASSLAGAGDYEQYFGPGTRLTVT.

The chain is built from TRBV6-5 and TRBJ1-1, with D maybe TRBD1 (5 bases). Trimming took off 2 bases at V and 4 bases at J, with 14 bases between the two ends. Per the germline V gene, CDR1 is MNHEY and CDR2 is SVGAGI. The CDR3 loop spans 15 amino acids. The CDR3 sequence: CASSYPGGGRTEAFF. DNA of the CDR3: TGTGCCAGCAGTTACCCGGGGGGAGGCCGCACTGAAGCTTTCTTT.

This clone appeared once. The J gene is TRBJ2-2, the V gene TRBV6-1; D is ambiguous. Trimming removed 8 bases from V and 13 bases from J, with 17 bases in between. The germline V gene has CDR1 MNHNS and CDR2 SASEGT. CDR3 length: 12 amino acids. CDR3 region: CASSEPPGGLFF. In DNA form, the CDR3 reads TGTGCCAGCTCGGAGCCTCCCGGCGGGCTGTTTTTT.

The rearrangement joins TRBV9 to TRBJ2-1; TRBD2 matches at 9 bases. This CDR3 has 15 amino acids. Germline V gene lookup returns CDR1 SGDLS and CDR2 YYNGEE. After removal of 3 bases from V and 5 bases from J, the junction contained 6 bases not matched to a gene. CDR3 loop: CASSASGRPNNEQFF. The CDR3 DNA reads as TGTGCCAGCAGCGCCAGCGGGAGGCCCAACAATGAGCAGTTCTTC. The full variable domain, in which reference TRBV9 and TRBJ2-1 provide the parts outside the CDR3, is DSGVTQTPKHLITATGQRVTLRCSPRSGDLSVYWYQQSLDQGLQFLIQYYNGEERAKGNILERFSAQQFPDLHSELNLSSLELGDSALYFCASSASGRPNNEQFFGPGTRLTVL.

The chain carries TRBV2 and TRBJ1-1, with TRBD1 as a possible D gene (6 bases). Germline V gives CDR1 SNHLY, CDR2 FYNNEI. V shed 2 bases and J shed 0 bases, with 13 bases lying between them. CDR3 size: 16 residues. CDR3 loop: CASSEPFGQMNTEAFF. CDR3 DNA sequence: TGTGCCAGCAGTGAACCGTTTGGACAGATGAACACTGAAGCTTTCTTT.

This clone was detected once. This chain links TRBV30 with TRBJ1-5; 7 bases match TRBD1. V lost 1 base to trimming and J lost 6 bases; unmatched junction nucleotides: 3. CDR3 length: 13 residues. Germline V gives CDR1 GTSNPN, CDR2 SVGIG (reference sequence). The CDR3 region is CAWSDRGGQPQHF. The CDR3 DNA follows: TGTGCCTGGAGTGACAGGGGCGGTCAGCCCCAGCATTTT.

This clone was seen a single time. CDR3 nucleotides: TGCGCCAGCAGCACACAGGGGGAAGCTCCGATGGCTGGCTACACCTTC. This sequence encodes CASSTQGEAPMAGYTF. The chain uses TRBV5-1 and TRBJ1-2; TRBD1 aligns across 8 bases. Per the germline V gene, CDR1 is SGHRS and CDR2 is YFSETQ. Germline trimming cut 4 bases from V and 7 bases from J; bases unmatched to any gene: 15. CDR3 length: 16 amino acids.

The V and J genes are TRBV7-2 and TRBJ2-7; D uncertain. The CDR3 has 12 amino acids. CDR1 is SGHTA and CDR2 is FQGNSA in the germline V gene. V lost 5 bases to trimming and J lost 6 bases, with 11 bases between them. CDR3 sequence: CASSTYLGEQYF. CDR3 bases: TGTGCCAGCAGCACCTATCTAGGCGAGCAGTACTTC. The full variable domain, in which reference TRBV7-2 and TRBJ2-7 provide the parts outside the CDR3, is GAGVSQSPSNKVTEKGKDVELRCDPISGHTALYWYRQSLGQGLEFLIYFQGNSAPDKSGLPSDRFSAERTGGSVSTLTIQRTQQEDSAVYLCASSTYLGEQYFGPGTRLTVT.

The rearrangement joins TRBV5-5 to TRBJ1-2; 8 bases are a match to TRBD1. Looked up from germline, CDR1 is SGHKS and CDR2 is YYEKEE (reference sequence). V lost 1 base and J lost 5; bases outside the gene matches: 7. The CDR3 spans 15 residues. The CDR3 reads CASSLKGQANYGYTF. CDR3 sequence (DNA): TGTGCCAGCAGCTTGAAGGGACAGGCGAATTATGGCTACACCTTC. Variable domain in full (rest from reference TRBV5-5 and TRBJ1-2): DAGVTQSPTHLIKTRGQQVTLRCSPISGHKSVSWYQQVLGQGPQFIFQYYEKEERGRGNFPDRFSARQFPNYSSELNVNALLLGDSALYLCASSLKGQANYGYTFGSGTRLTVV.